The clone carrying this TCR beta chain showed up just once. The CDR3 runs 17 residues. Per germline, CDR1 SGHAT and CDR2 FQNNGV. Unmatched junction bases numbered 13, after V lost 0 bases and J lost 9 bases. This sample is part of a study of blood T cell repertoires in COVID-19. Across the whole study: Both acute and convalescent COVID-19 samples were obtained from the United States, Italy and Spain.

In the original processing: Reference gene primer amplification yielded estimated nucleated cell counts. Clones were read by immunoSEQ multiplex PCR, and TCRdb kept only the in-frame ones, dropping some. The V and J calls and clone size are taken from that table; D and trimming were inferred from the DNA. The table records around 130,000 clones, just under 85% of them present only once. This chain joins TRBV11-2 and TRBJ2-3; 9 bases map to TRBD2. Input material: peripheral blood. The origin of this receptor is a human donor in a cohort sampled during active COVID-19. CDR3 sequence reads: CASSLDRAGGQERTQYF. The CDR3 bases are TGTGCCAGCAGCTTAGACCGAGCGGGGGGCCAGGAGCGGACGCAGTATTTT.